The 3 T cell receptor beta chains in this list originate from one sample, sequenced in a study of blood T cell repertoires in COVID-19. Sequenced by immunoSEQ multiplex PCR; TCRdb stores in-frame clones only, minus some. The profile shows fewer than 200,000 clones, about four fifths of them singletons. The sequenced sample consisted of peripheral blood. The receptor set was obtained from a woman older than 75 with acute or convalescent COVID-19.

The chain recombines TRBV5-4 with TRBJ1-2; a weak D match, TRBD1 (6 bases). The CDR3 spans 14 residues. Germline V gene data show CDR1 as SGHNT and CDR2 as YYREEE (reference sequence). Trimming left V 1 base short and J 1 base short, with 8 bases between. This chain's CDR3 is CASSLSGHNYGYTF. CDR3 nucleotides: TGTGCCAGCAGCTTGTCGGGACATAACTATGGCTACACCTTC.

The rearrangement joins TRBV5-4 to TRBJ2-5, with 9 bases matching TRBD2. In germline, CDR1 is SGHNT, CDR2 YYREEE (reference sequence). The CDR3 sequence is 18 residues long. V was pared by 0 bases and J by 4 bases, with 13 bases of the junction left unmatched. CDR3 sequence reads: CASSLGGGRAVRGETQYF. CDR3 in DNA: TGTGCCAGCAGCTTGGGGGGCGGGAGGGCCGTTCGAGGAGAGACCCAGTACTTC.

This chain connects TRBV6-1 to TRBJ2-1; 7 nucleotides align to TRBD2. The CDR3 sequence is 17 residues long. V was pared by 2 bases and J by 2 bases, with 9 bases of the junction left unmatched. Looked up from germline, CDR1 is MNHNS and CDR2 is SASEGT. For the CDR3, the DNA is TGTGCCAGCAGTGAAAAGATGGCTAGCGGAGCCTACAATGAGCAGTTCTTC. The encoded protein is CASSEKMASGAYNEQFF.